The 30 T cell receptor beta chains below all came from one sample that was sequenced in a study of Graves' ophthalmopathy and Graves' hyperthyroidism. RNA transcripts were the source from which TCR beta CDR3 regions were amplified. Scientists carried out first-round RT-PCR using HTBI primers and then a second-round multiplex PCR. One entry per CDR3 protein results from TCRdb running MiXCR on the multiplex PCR reads. The repertoire holds more than 1,000,000 distinct CDR3 sequences, with 35% to 40% as singletons. The sample consisted of peripheral blood or thyroid tissue (not recorded which). The receptors come from an adult man with Graves' hyperthyroidism.

V and J are TRBV5-1 and TRBJ1-2; 9 bases match TRBD1. The ends lost 0 bases at V and 8 bases at J; junction bases unmatched: 5. Germline V gene data show CDR1 as SGHRS and CDR2 as YFSETQ. The CDR3 contains 14 residues. CDR3: CASSLEGQGDGYTF. The CDR3 DNA follows: TGCGCCAGCAGCTTGGAGGGACAGGGTGACGGCTACACCTTC.

Notes on this clonotype: A read error is possible here, since a much larger clone lies one base away. The chain links TRBV20-1 to TRBJ2-5; D may match TRBD1 or TRBD2 (5 bases each). This CDR3 is 12 amino acids long. The germline V gene encodes CDR1 DFQATT and CDR2 SNEGSKA (reference sequence). The CDR3 DNA sequence: TGCAGTGCGGCCGGGACCGGGGAGACCCAGTGCTTC. It encodes CSAAGTGETQCF.

The chain recombines TRBV2 with TRBJ2-5; TRBD1 aligns across 7 bases. The CDR3 runs 14 residues. V shed 7 bases and J 4 bases; nucleotides not matched to a gene: 9. Germline V gene sequence: CDR1 SNHLY, CDR2 FYNNEI. The CDR3: CASTPGTDRETQYF. In nucleotides, the CDR3 is TGTGCCAGCACCCCGGGGACAGACCGAGAGACCCAGTACTTC.

There are a few counts of this clonotype. V and J are TRBV7-9 and TRBJ2-2; perhaps TRBD2 as D (6 bases). In germline, CDR1 is SEHNR, CDR2 FQNEAQ (reference sequence). The CDR3 contains 15 residues. Deletions cut 5 bases from V and 7 bases from J, with 17 bases between. The CDR3 region has the DNA TGTGCCAGCAGCCAAAAAGGGACTTCGGGCGGGGAGCTGTTTTTT. Protein: CASSQKGTSGGELFF.

V and J are TRBV9 and TRBJ2-7; 8 nucleotides agree with TRBD1. This CDR3 has 14 amino acids. V shed 3 bases and J 3 bases; nucleotides not matched to a gene: 5. CDR1 and CDR2 from the germline V gene are SGDLS and YYNGEE. Here the CDR3 reads CASSGTGRDYEQYF. CDR3 DNA: TGTGCCAGCAGCGGGACAGGGCGAGACTACGAGCAGTACTTC.

The chain links TRBV29-1 to TRBJ2-7; D may be TRBD1 (7 bases). Germline CDR1 and CDR2: SQVTM and ANQGSEA. V was shortened by 6 bases and J by 0 bases, with 15 bases between the two germline ends. The CDR3 has 14 residues. The DNA of the CDR3 is TGCAGCGTCCACGACAGGGAGGCCTCCTACGAGCAGTACTTC. Residues: CSVHDREASYEQYF.

This clonotype was observed many times. The chain links TRBV10-3 to TRBJ1-2, with D perhaps TRBD1 (6 bases). V was shortened by 2 bases and J by 2 bases, with 9 bases between the two germline ends. CDR1 is ENHRY, CDR2 SYGVKD, per germline. CDR3 length equals 14 residues. The CDR3 region has the DNA TGTGCCATCAGTGAGAGGGGGAGGAACTATGGCTACACCTTC. Amino acids: CAISERGRNYGYTF.

At least ten counts were recorded for this clonotype. The chain is built from TRBV4-1 and TRBJ2-7; D is unclear. Germline-derived CDR1 and CDR2 are MGHRA and YSYEKL. Trimming shortened V by 0 bases and J by 2 bases, and 11 bases separated the two germline ends. The CDR3 has 15 amino acids. The CDR3 coding sequence is TGCGCCAGCAGCCAAGAAGCACACGGACCCTACGAGCAGTACTTC. It codes for CASSQEAHGPYEQYF.

This clonotype was recorded many times. The chain has TRBV25-1 and TRBJ2-2; D might be TRBD2 (6 bases). The CDR3 is 15 residues long. The germline gives CDR1 MGHDK, CDR2 SYGVNS. Trimming took 9 bases from V and 2 from J, leaving 16 bases between them. The CDR3 bases are TGTGCCAGGACTGGCGGGGTTCCAAACACCGGGGAGCTGTTTTTT. Translation: CARTGGVPNTGELFF.

Concerning this clonotype itself: An end of the junction differs from the germline gene, which may be a read error. The chain recombines TRBV9 with TRBJ1-1; 7 bases line up with TRBD1. The CDR3 extends over 13 amino acids. Germline V CDR1 and CDR2: SGDLS, YYNGEE. The CDR3 nucleotides are TGTGCCGGCAGCCCAGGGGGGGACACTGAAGCTTTCTTT. Its protein product is CAGSPGGDTEAFF. The whole variable domain, remainder taken from reference TRBV9 and TRBJ1-1, is DSGVTQTPKHLITATGQRVTLRCSPRSGDLSVYWYQQSLDQGLQFLIQYYNGEERAKGNILERFSAQQFPDLHSELNLSSLELGDSALYFCAGSPGGDTEAFFGQGTRLTVV.

The sample holds many counts of this clonotype. CDR3 sequence: CASSIGNTEAFF. In DNA, the CDR3 is TGTGCCAGTAGTATCGGGAACACTGAAGCTTTCTTT. V usage is TRBV19 and J usage is TRBJ1-1; D gene unclear. The CDR3 spans 12 residues. V lost 3 bases and J lost 1, with 3 bases in between. Germline V CDR1 and CDR2: LNHDA, SQIVND (reference sequence).

The chain couples TRBV2 to TRBJ1-2, with 7 bases fitting TRBD1. V was pared by 4 bases and J by 4 bases, with 6 bases of the junction left unmatched. The CDR3 loop spans 14 amino acids. Germline loops: CDR1 SNHLY, CDR2 FYNNEI. CDR3 in amino acids: CASSGTGFSYGYTF. CDR3 nucleotide sequence: TGTGCCAGCAGTGGGACAGGTTTTAGCTATGGCTACACCTTC.

The chain recombines TRBV9 with TRBJ1-5, with no clear D. CDR1 and CDR2 (germline): SGDLS, YYNGEE. Trimming stripped 5 bases from V and 0 bases from J, with 12 bases between. The CDR3 sequence is 15 residues long. This CDR3 is CASSSMGSSNQPQHF. CDR3 DNA sequence: TGTGCCAGCAGTTCAATGGGGTCTAGCAATCAGCCCCAGCATTTT.

The chain has TRBV4-1 and TRBJ2-5, with D perhaps given as TRBD1 or TRBD2 (5 bases each). This CDR3 region has 20 residues. Trimming removed 0 bases at V and 4 bases at J, with 27 bases between. CDR1 is MGHRA, CDR2 YSYEKL, per germline. The CDR3 sequence: CASSQDGGGHRAPSGETQYF. CDR3 nucleotide sequence: TGCGCCAGCAGCCAAGATGGAGGAGGACATAGGGCCCCTTCTGGAGAGACCCAGTACTTC.

In its sample, this clonotype was seen a few times. The rearrangement joins TRBV20-1 to TRBJ1-1; tentatively, D is TRBD1 (5 bases). This CDR3 has 15 amino acids. Germline values: CDR1 DFQATT, CDR2 SNEGSKA (reference sequence). Trimming cost V 4 bases and J 1 base, with 16 bases left between them. In DNA form, the CDR3 reads TGCAGTGCTACGAACGCCGGGACGGGGAACACTGAAGCTTTCTTT. Its protein product is CSATNAGTGNTEAFF.

The rearrangement links TRBV16 to TRBJ1-1; the D is unclear. The CDR3 extends over 14 amino acids. The germline V and J ends were trimmed by 3 bases and 0 bases, with 8 bases remaining between them. The V gene's germline CDR1 is KGHSY and CDR2 FQNENV. For the CDR3, the DNA is TGTGCCAGCAGCCATAGGGAATTGAACACTGAAGCTTTCTTT. Amino acid sequence: CASSHRELNTEAFF.

This clonotype was observed a few times. Compared with germline, one end of the junction differs, possibly owing to a read error. This sequence joins TRBV10-2 and TRBJ1-2; D gene uncertain. Germline loops: CDR1 WSHSY, CDR2 SAAADI. This CDR3 is 15 amino acids long. The CDR3 reads CASSESGLVVYGYTF. As DNA, the CDR3 is TGTGCCAGCAGCGAAAGCGGACTCGTCGTCTATGGCTACACCTTC.

This clonotype showed up many times. V usage is TRBV20-1 and J usage is TRBJ2-5, with D perhaps TRBD1 or TRBD2 (5 bases each). V gave up 1 base and J gave up 7 bases, with 16 bases separating them. Germline CDR1 is DFQATT and CDR2 is SNEGSKA (reference sequence). The length of the CDR3 is 14 residues. CDR3 sequence: CSARAGRRDGTQYF. As DNA, the CDR3 is TGCAGTGCTAGAGCGGGACGGCGAGACGGGACCCAGTACTTC.

In its sample, this clonotype was seen many times. The chain is built from TRBV29-1 and TRBJ2-2, with no clear D. Trimming cost V 4 bases and J 3 bases, with 6 bases left between them. There are 12 residues in the CDR3. Germline V CDR1 and CDR2: SQVTM, ANQGSEA. The CDR3 bases are TGCAGCGTTGTTGTAGACACCGGGGAGCTGTTTTTT. Translating it yields CSVVVDTGELFF.

The CDR3 coding sequence is TGTGCCAGCAGTGAAGCGGCACATCAGCCCCAGCATTTT. This gives the protein CASSEAAHQPQHF. J is TRBJ1-5 and V is TRBV6-1, with D hard to call. This CDR3 has 13 residues. CDR1 and CDR2 from the germline V gene are MNHNS and SASEGT. Trimming shortened V by 0 bases and J by 5 bases, and 5 bases separated the two germline ends.

Turning to this clonotype: Just one base apart from a much larger clone, this may be a read error. V gene TRBV5-1 combines with J gene TRBJ1-4; no clear D. The CDR3 extends over 15 amino acids. With 1 base removed from V and 8 bases from J, the gap between germline ends came to 15 bases. Germline V gene lookup returns CDR1 SGHRS and CDR2 YFSETQ. The CDR3 sequence is CASSLSGVQDEKLFF. DNA of the CDR3: TGCGCCAGCAGCTTGAGCGGGGTTCAGGACGAAAAACTGTTTTTT.

This clonotype was found a few times. The J gene is TRBJ2-7, the V gene TRBV7-9; D not resolved. The CDR3 loop spans 15 amino acids. Trimming cost V 6 bases and J 0 bases, with 15 bases left between them. Germline lookup yields CDR1 SEHNR and CDR2 FQNEAQ (reference sequence). CDR3 amino acids: CASSYTTSSSYEQYF. CDR3 nucleotides: TGTGCCAGCAGTTATACTACATCGTCCTCCTACGAGCAGTACTTC.

Of note for this clonotype: Given a much more abundant clone one base away, this may be a read error. The J gene is TRBJ2-3, the V gene TRBV29-1; tentatively, D is TRBD2 (6 bases). The CDR3 loop spans 14 amino acids. CDR1 and CDR2 (germline): SQVTM, ANQGSEA. DNA for the CDR3: TGCAGCGTTCTCGCGGGGAGAACCACAGGTACGCAGTATTTT. It yields the protein CSVLAGRTTGTQYF.

The table lists this clonotype with many counts. V is TRBV12-3 or TRBV12-4 and J is TRBJ1-1; TRBD1 is a possible D gene (6 bases). The CDR3 covers 16 residues. V was cut by 1 base and J by 1 base, with 13 bases left in between. The CDR3 spells CASSLEWTERNTEAFF. Here the CDR3 DNA reads TGTGCCAGCAGTTTAGAGTGGACAGAGCGGAACACTGAAGCTTTCTTT.

The rearrangement uses TRBV5-4 and TRBJ1-1; a possible D gene is TRBD1 (5 bases). The CDR3 is 14 residues long. The germline CDR1 and CDR2 sequences are SGHNT and YYREEE (reference sequence). Trimming shortened V by 3 bases and J by 4 bases, and 13 bases separated the two germline ends. The CDR3 bases are TGTGCCAGCAGCTACCCCCCCGGGGGCACTGAAGCTTTCTTT. It specifies CASSYPPGGTEAFF. The full variable domain, rest sourced from reference TRBV5-4 and TRBJ1-1, is ETGVTQSPTHLIKTRGQQVTLRCSSQSGHNTVSWYQQALGQGPQFIFQYYREEENGRGNFPPRFSGLQFPNYSSELNVNALELDDSALYLCASSYPPGGTEAFFGQGTRLTVV.

Many counts were recorded for this clonotype. The rearrangement uses TRBV2 and TRBJ2-7, with unresolved D. This CDR3 has 12 residues. The germline V gene has CDR1 SNHLY and CDR2 FYNNEI. V was cut by 7 bases and J by 0 bases, with 7 bases left in between. Written as DNA, the CDR3 is TGTGCCAGCACCGAAAGCTCCTACGAGCAGTACTTC. It encodes CASTESSYEQYF.

This clonotype was seen a few times. The chain couples TRBV5-4 to TRBJ2-6, with D perhaps being TRBD1 or TRBD2 (5 bases each). The germline V gene encodes CDR1 SGHNT and CDR2 YYREEE (reference sequence). The V end was cut by 4 bases, the J end by 1 base, with 12 bases between. CDR3 length: 16 amino acids. In nucleotides, the CDR3 is TGTGCCAGCAGCGCCGGGACCCCATCTGGGGCCAACGTCCTGACTTTC. Encoded protein: CASSAGTPSGANVLTF.

This clonotype has a count of ten or more. V usage is TRBV7-8 and J usage is TRBJ2-2; either TRBD1 or TRBD2 may supply D (5 bases each). CDR3 length: 17 residues. Trimming left V 7 bases short and J 5 bases short, with 23 bases between. Germline V gene lookup returns CDR1 SGHVS and CDR2 FQNEAQ. The CDR3, as DNA: TGTGCCAGCATGTCAGGGACCGACTCTACCCTGACCGGGGAGCTGTTTTTT. Translating it yields CASMSGTDSTLTGELFF.

The chain links TRBV4-1 to TRBJ1-1; 8 bases line up with TRBD1. Per germline, CDR1 MGHRA and CDR2 YSYEKL. The CDR3 consists of 15 residues. V gave up 1 base and J gave up 4 bases; unmatched junction bases: 5. CDR3 DNA sequence: TGCGCCAGCAGCCAAGGGACAGGGTCTTCCACTGAAGCTTTCTTT. Translating gives CASSQGTGSSTEAFF.

This clonotype was observed a handful of times. This chain links TRBV7-9 with TRBJ1-2; D perhaps matches TRBD1 (6 bases). The CDR3 is 16 residues long. V was cut by 4 bases and J by 6 bases, with 21 bases left in between. CDR1 SEHNR and CDR2 FQNEAQ come from the germline V gene (reference sequence). The CDR3 loop is CASSSLNQGSQHGYTF. The CDR3 DNA follows: TGTGCCAGCAGCTCTTTAAATCAGGGGAGTCAGCATGGCTACACCTTC.